The text below deals with one T cell receptor (delta chain). Its specificity is not known. The protein recorded in TCRdb matches a much larger clone and deviates from this DNA's translation at residue 15, suggesting a read error; the protein here is obtained by translating the DNA. These data belong to a study of delta chains in infants with herpesvirus infections. Germline CDR1 is TSWWSYY and CDR2 is QGS. V was pared by 1 base and J by 4 bases, with 28 bases between. The CDR3 has 20 residues. Reverse transcription of PBMC RNA used primers specific for the gamma and delta chains. TCRdb reprocessed the RT-PCR reads through CATT. The table includes around 680 delta-chain clones, 12% detected once. Notes on the study in general: The public clonotype decayed quickly, seemingly gone after roughly 2 months. Three infants infected before 120 days plus one congenital case had the public Vdelta1 clonotype.

Sample: peripheral blood, taken at time point 2 of longitudinal follow-up. This TCR derives from a human donor who was a Ugandan infant, either HIV-exposed or HIV-unexposed (not recorded which). The chain carries TRDV1 and TRDJ1; D might be TRDD3 (6 bases). No J gene was available from TCRdb, and it was assigned here by a germline match of the DNA. CDR3 residues: CALGEPEWPPYWEGIDKLIF. Here the CDR3 DNA reads TGTGCTCTTGGGGAACCCGAGTGGCCCCCGTACTGGGAAGGTATCGATAAACTCATCTTT.